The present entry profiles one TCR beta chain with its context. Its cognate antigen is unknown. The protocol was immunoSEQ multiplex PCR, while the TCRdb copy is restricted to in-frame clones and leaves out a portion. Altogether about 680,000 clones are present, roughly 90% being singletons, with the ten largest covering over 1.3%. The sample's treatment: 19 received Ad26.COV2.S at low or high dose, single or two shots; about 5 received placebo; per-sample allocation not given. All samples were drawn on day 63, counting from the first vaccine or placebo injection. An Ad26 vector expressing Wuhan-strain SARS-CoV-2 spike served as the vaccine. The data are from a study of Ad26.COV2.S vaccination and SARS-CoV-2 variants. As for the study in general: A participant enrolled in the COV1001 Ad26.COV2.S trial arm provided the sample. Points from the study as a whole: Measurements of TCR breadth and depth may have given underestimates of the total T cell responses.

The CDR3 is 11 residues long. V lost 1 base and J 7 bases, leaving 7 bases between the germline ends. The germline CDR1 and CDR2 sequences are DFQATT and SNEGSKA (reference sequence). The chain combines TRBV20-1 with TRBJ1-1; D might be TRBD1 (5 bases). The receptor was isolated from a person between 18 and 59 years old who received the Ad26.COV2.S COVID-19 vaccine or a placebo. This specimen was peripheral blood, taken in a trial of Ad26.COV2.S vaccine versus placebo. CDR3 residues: CSARGGNEAFF. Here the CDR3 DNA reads TGCAGTGCTAGAGGGGGCAATGAAGCTTTCTTT.